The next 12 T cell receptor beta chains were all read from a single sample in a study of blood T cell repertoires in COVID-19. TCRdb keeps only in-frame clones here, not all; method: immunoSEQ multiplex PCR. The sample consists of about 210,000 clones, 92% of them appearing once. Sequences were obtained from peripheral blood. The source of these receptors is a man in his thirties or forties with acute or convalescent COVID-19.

CDR3: CASNSGGAGNQPQHF. DNA of the CDR3: TGTGCCAGCAATTCGGGGGGGGCTGGCAATCAGCCCCAGCATTTT. The genes are TRBV6-5 and TRBJ1-5, with TRBD1 as a possible D gene (6 bases). CDR1 MNHEY and CDR2 SVGAGI come from the germline V gene. The CDR3 consists of 15 residues. V gave up 7 bases and J gave up 2 bases, with 15 bases separating them.

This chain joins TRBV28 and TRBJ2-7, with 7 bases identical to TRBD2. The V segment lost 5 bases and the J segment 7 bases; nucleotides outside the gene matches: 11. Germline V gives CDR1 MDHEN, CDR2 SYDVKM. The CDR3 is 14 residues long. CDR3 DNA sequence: TGTGCCAGCAGTCTTCTTCGACTAGCCAGTGAGCAGTACTTC. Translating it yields CASSLLRLASEQYF. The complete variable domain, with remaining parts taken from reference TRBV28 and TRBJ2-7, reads DVKVTQSSRYLVKRTGEKVFLECVQDMDHENMFWYRQDPGLGLRLIYFSYDVKMKEKGDIPEGYSVSREKKERFSLILESASTNQTSMYLCASSLLRLASEQYFGPGTRLTVT.

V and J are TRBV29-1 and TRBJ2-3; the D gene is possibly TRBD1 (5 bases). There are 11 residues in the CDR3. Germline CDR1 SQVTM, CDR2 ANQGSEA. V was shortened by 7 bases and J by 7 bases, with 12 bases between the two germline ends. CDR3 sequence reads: CSATNRNTQYF. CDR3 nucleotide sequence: TGCAGCGCCACGAACAGGAATACGCAGTATTTT.

The CDR3 sequence: CSAGTGWNTEAFF. The CDR3, as DNA: TGCAGCGCAGGGACAGGGTGGAACACTGAAGCTTTCTTT. The genes are TRBV29-1 and TRBJ1-1; 9 bases line up with TRBD1. This CDR3 is 13 amino acids long. Looked up from germline, CDR1 is SQVTM and CDR2 is ANQGSEA. V dropped 7 bases and J dropped 1; count of bases not matched to a gene: 4.

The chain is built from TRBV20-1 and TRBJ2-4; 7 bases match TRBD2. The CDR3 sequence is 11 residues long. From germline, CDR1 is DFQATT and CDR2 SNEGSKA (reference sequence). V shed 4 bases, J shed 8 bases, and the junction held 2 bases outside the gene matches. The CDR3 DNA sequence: TGCAGTGCTAAGAGCGGGGACATTCAGTACTTC. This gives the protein CSAKSGDIQYF.

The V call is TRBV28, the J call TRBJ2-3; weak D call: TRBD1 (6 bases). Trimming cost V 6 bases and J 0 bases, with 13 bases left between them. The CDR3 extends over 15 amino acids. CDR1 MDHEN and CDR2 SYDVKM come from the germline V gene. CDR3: CASRSDSYSTDTQYF. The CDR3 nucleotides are TGTGCCAGCAGATCGGACAGCTACAGCACAGATACGCAGTATTTT.

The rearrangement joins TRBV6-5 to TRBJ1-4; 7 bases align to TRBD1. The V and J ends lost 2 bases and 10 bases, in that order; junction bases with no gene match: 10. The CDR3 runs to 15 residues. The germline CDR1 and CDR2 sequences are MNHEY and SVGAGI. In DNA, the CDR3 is TGTGCCAGCAGTTACACCCGACAGGGAAGGGGAAAACTGTTTTTT. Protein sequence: CASSYTRQGRGKLFF.

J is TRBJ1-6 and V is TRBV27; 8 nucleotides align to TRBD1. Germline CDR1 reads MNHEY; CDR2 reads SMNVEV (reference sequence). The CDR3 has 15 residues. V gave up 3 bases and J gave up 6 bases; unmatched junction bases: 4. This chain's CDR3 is CASSLWTGPNSPLHF. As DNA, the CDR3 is TGTGCCAGCAGTTTGTGGACAGGGCCTAATTCACCCCTCCACTTT.

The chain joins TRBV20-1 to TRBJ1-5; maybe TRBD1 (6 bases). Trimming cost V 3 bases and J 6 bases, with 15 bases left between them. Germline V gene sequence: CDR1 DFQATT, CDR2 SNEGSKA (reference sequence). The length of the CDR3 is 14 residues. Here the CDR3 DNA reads TGCAGTGCTAGTAAAGTTCAGGGGACTCAGCCCCAGCATTTT. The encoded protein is CSASKVQGTQPQHF.

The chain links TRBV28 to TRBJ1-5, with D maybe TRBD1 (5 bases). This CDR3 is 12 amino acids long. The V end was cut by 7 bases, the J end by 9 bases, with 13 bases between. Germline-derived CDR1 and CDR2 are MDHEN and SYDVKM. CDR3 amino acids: CASNSGGAPQHF. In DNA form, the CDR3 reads TGTGCCAGCAATTCCGGCGGGGCGCCCCAGCATTTT. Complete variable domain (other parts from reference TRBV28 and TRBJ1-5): DVKVTQSSRYLVKRTGEKVFLECVQDMDHENMFWYRQDPGLGLRLIYFSYDVKMKEKGDIPEGYSVSREKKERFSLILESASTNQTSMYLCASNSGGAPQHFGDGTRLSIL.

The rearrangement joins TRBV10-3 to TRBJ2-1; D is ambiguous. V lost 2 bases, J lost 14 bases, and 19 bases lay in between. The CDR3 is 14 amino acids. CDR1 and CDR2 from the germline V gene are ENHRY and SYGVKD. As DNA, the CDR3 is TGTGCCATCAGTGAGAGCCCCTTGGGTCACCAGGAGTTCTTC. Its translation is CAISESPLGHQEFF.

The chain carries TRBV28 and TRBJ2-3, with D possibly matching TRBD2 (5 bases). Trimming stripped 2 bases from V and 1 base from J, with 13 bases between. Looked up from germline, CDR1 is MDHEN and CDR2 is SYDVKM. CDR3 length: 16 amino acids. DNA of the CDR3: TGTGCCAGCAGTTTAGTCGGGGAATCTGGCACAGATACGCAGTATTTT. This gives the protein CASSLVGESGTDTQYF.